One and the same sample provided the 25 T cell receptor beta chains below, sequenced in a study of blood T cell repertoires in COVID-19. TCRdb keeps only in-frame clones here, not all; method: immunoSEQ multiplex PCR. The sample has around 140,000 clones, 88% seen once; the top ten hold 1.5%. The specimen sequenced was peripheral blood. The receptors were gathered from a woman aged 55-69 years with acute or convalescent COVID-19.

The rearrangement uses TRBV7-2 and TRBJ1-2; the D gene is possibly TRBD1 (5 bases). The germline CDR1 and CDR2 sequences are SGHTA and FQGNSA. This CDR3 has 14 amino acids. Trimming removed 1 base at V and 3 bases at J, with 9 bases between. The CDR3 protein is CASSLVPGDYGYTF. The CDR3 region has the DNA TGTGCCAGCAGCTTAGTACCGGGGGACTATGGCTACACCTTC.

To note about this clone: A read error is possible here, since a much larger clone lies one base away. The chain couples TRBV7-9 to TRBJ2-7; D is perhaps TRBD1 (6 bases). Germline V gene lookup returns CDR1 SEHNR and CDR2 FQNEAQ (reference sequence). The CDR3 is 15 amino acids. V dropped 3 bases and J dropped 8 bases, with 20 bases sitting between them. CDR3 protein: CASSFLSGAPNKQYF. DNA for the CDR3: TGTGCCAGCAGCTTTCTTTCAGGGGCTCCTAACAAGCAGTACTTC. Based on the CDR3 plus reference TRBV7-9 and TRBJ2-7, the full variable domain is DTGVSQNPRHKITKRGQNVTFRCDPISEHNRLYWYRQTLGQGPEFLTYFQNEAQLEKSRLLSDRFSAERPKGSFSTLEIQRTEQGDSAMYLCASSFLSGAPNKQYFGPGTRLTVT.

The V and J genes are TRBV5-6 and TRBJ2-3; weak D call: TRBD2 (5 bases). This CDR3 is built from 13 residues. Germline CDR1 reads SGHDT; CDR2 reads YYEEEE. The V and J ends lost 1 base and 6 bases respectively, with 9 bases between them. This CDR3 reads CASSLSGSDTQYF. The CDR3 DNA sequence: TGTGCCAGCAGCTTGTCGGGGTCCGATACGCAGTATTTT.

The chain links TRBV7-8 to TRBJ1-5, with 7 bases aligning to TRBD1. Trimming took 6 bases from V and 4 from J; bases not matched to a gene: 0. The CDR3 contains 12 residues. CDR1 is SGHVS, CDR2 FQNEAQ, per germline. The CDR3 nucleotides read TGTGCCAGCAGGACAGGGAATCAGCCCCAGCATTTT. Translation gives CASRTGNQPQHF.

The J gene is TRBJ1-1, the V gene TRBV7-9; 7 bases fit TRBD1. V dropped 1 base and J dropped 9; count of bases not matched to a gene: 5. The germline V gene has CDR1 SEHNR and CDR2 FQNEAQ (reference sequence). This CDR3 contains 13 residues. The DNA of the CDR3 is TGTGCCAGCAGCTTAGGGGGGACAGAAAAAGCTTTCTTT. This translates into CASSLGGTEKAFF.

The chain uses TRBV13 and TRBJ2-7, with 7 bases matching TRBD1. CDR3 size: 12 residues. Germline-derived CDR1 and CDR2 are PRHDT and FYEKMQ (reference sequence). V gave up 2 bases and J gave up 7 bases; unmatched junction bases: 2. CDR3 in amino acids: CASSLRDREQYF. The CDR3 DNA follows: TGTGCCAGCAGCTTACGGGACAGAGAGCAGTACTTC. Complete variable domain (other parts from reference TRBV13 and TRBJ2-7): AAGVIQSPRHLIKEKRETATLKCYPIPRHDTVYWYQQGPGQDPQFLISFYEKMQSDKGSIPDRFSAQQFSDYHSELNMSSLELGDSALYFCASSLRDREQYFGPGTRLTVT.

The V call is TRBV24-1, the J call TRBJ1-2, with a tentative D call TRBD1 (5 bases). The CDR3 is 15 amino acids. The V gene's germline CDR1 is KGHDR and CDR2 SFDVKD. V was pared by 3 bases and J by 2 bases, with 12 bases between. CDR3 nucleotide sequence: TGTGCCACCAGTGATACGGCAGGGTCAAACTATGGCTACACCTTC. This sequence encodes CATSDTAGSNYGYTF.

V gene TRBV30 combines with J gene TRBJ2-7; 8 nucleotides match TRBD2. The CDR3 is 12 amino acids. Germline V gives CDR1 GTSNPN, CDR2 SVGIG (reference sequence). The V and J ends lost 3 bases and 2 bases, in that order; junction bases with no gene match: 0. For the CDR3, the DNA is TGTGCCTGGAGCGGGGGGGCCTACGAGCAGTACTTC. Protein: CAWSGGAYEQYF. The variable domain in full, completed from reference TRBV30 and TRBJ2-7, reads SQTIHQWPATLVQPVGSPLSLECTVEGTSNPNLYWYRQAAGRGLQLLFYSVGIGQISSEVPQNLSASRPQDRQFILSSKKLLLSDSGFYLCAWSGGAYEQYFGPGTRLTVT.

The V gene is TRBV11-2, the J gene TRBJ1-1; D is undetermined. Trimming left V 4 bases short and J 10 bases short, with 16 bases between. The CDR3 has 13 residues. Per germline, CDR1 SGHAT and CDR2 FQNNGV. The CDR3 sequence: CASSSRRGLGAFF. The CDR3 DNA follows: TGTGCCAGCAGCTCCCGCCGCGGCTTGGGAGCTTTCTTT.

This chain uses TRBV12-5 with TRBJ1-1; TRBD1 is a possible D gene (6 bases). V lost 7 bases and J 0 bases, leaving 12 bases between the germline ends. The CDR3 is 14 amino acids. CDR1 and CDR2 (germline): LGHNT, FRNRAP. The CDR3 coding sequence is TGTGCTAGTGTCCCGGACAGTTTGAACACTGAAGCTTTCTTT. It codes for CASVPDSLNTEAFF.

The chain carries TRBV28 and TRBJ1-1, with 7 bases matching TRBD1. After removal of 6 bases from V and 5 bases from J, the junction contained 9 bases not matched to a gene. The CDR3 contains 14 residues. Germline values: CDR1 MDHEN, CDR2 SYDVKM. The chain's CDR3 is CASSPGTVRTEAFF. The CDR3 nucleotides read TGTGCCAGCAGCCCCGGGACAGTGAGAACTGAAGCTTTCTTT.

This rearrangement joins TRBV4-1 to TRBJ1-3; TRBD1 aligns across 7 bases. The junction had 7 bases not matched to a gene; V was cut back by 5 bases and J by 0 bases. There are 16 residues in the CDR3. Looked up from germline, CDR1 is MGHRA and CDR2 is YSYEKL. This CDR3 reads CASSAGTANSGNTIYF. CDR3 DNA: TGCGCCAGCAGCGCCGGGACAGCCAACTCTGGAAACACCATATATTTT.

The V call is TRBV27, the J call TRBJ2-3, with 9 nucleotides matching TRBD1. Germline V gives CDR1 MNHEY, CDR2 SMNVEV (reference sequence). This CDR3 comprises 18 residues. The trim removed 1 base at V and 0 bases at J, leaving 8 bases unmatched. The CDR3: CASSLYPGTGPSTDTQYF. CDR3 coding DNA: TGTGCCAGCAGTTTATACCCCGGGACAGGGCCTAGCACAGATACGCAGTATTTT.

The chain couples TRBV5-1 to TRBJ1-5; D remains unclear. The germline V gene encodes CDR1 SGHRS and CDR2 YFSETQ. Trimming took off 4 bases at V and 3 bases at J, with 23 bases between the two ends. The CDR3 totals 18 residues. The CDR3 is CASSPPRAGLGLNQPQHF. DNA of the CDR3: TGCGCCAGCAGCCCTCCCCGAGCGGGATTGGGCCTCAATCAGCCCCAGCATTTT.

This rearrangement joins TRBV7-8 to TRBJ2-2; 8 nucleotides line up with TRBD2. Germline V gene data show CDR1 as SGHVS and CDR2 as FQNEAQ. The CDR3 has 17 amino acids. With V trimmed by 5 bases and J by 6 bases, 14 bases remained unmatched. Written as DNA, the CDR3 is TGTGCCAGCAGCCCGATTTCAGTCGTCGGGGGGGCCGGGGAGCTGTTTTTT. It is translated as CASSPISVVGGAGELFF.

V and J are TRBV7-8 and TRBJ1-1; D is undetermined. This CDR3 is built from 15 residues. Trimming cost V 0 bases and J 0 bases, with 8 bases left between them. The germline gives CDR1 SGHVS, CDR2 FQNEAQ. The DNA of the CDR3 is TGTGCCAGCAGCTTAGCGCCACAGATGAACACTGAAGCTTTCTTT. Amino acid sequence: CASSLAPQMNTEAFF.

The rearrangement joins TRBV18 to TRBJ1-1, with 7 bases matching TRBD1. This CDR3 has 16 amino acids. Germline CDR1 and CDR2: KGHSH and LQKENI. J lost 2 bases, V lost 3 bases, and 9 bases had no gene match. CDR3 bases: TGTGCCAGCTCACCTAACACGGGACAGACAAACACTGAAGCTTTCTTT. Translating it yields CASSPNTGQTNTEAFF.

This clone was seen more than once but under ten times. The chain carries TRBV5-5 and TRBJ1-2; 7 nucleotides line up with TRBD1. The CDR3 spans 15 residues. Looked up from germline, CDR1 is SGHKS and CDR2 is YYEKEE (reference sequence). Germline trimming cut 3 bases from V and 4 bases from J; bases unmatched to any gene: 9. In DNA form, the CDR3 reads TGTGCCAGCAGCTCGGGACAGCTTAGAGGCTATGGCTACACCTTC. Encoded protein: CASSSGQLRGYGYTF.

The genes are TRBV5-4 and TRBJ1-4, with D maybe TRBD1 (6 bases). Germline V lookup: CDR1 SGHNT, CDR2 YYREEE (reference sequence). This CDR3 comprises 14 residues. Trimming left V 4 bases short and J 4 bases short, with 11 bases between. CDR3 nucleotides: TGTGCCAGCAGCCAAGGACAGATTAATGAAAAACTGTTTTTT. This sequence encodes CASSQGQINEKLFF.

In its sample, this clone was seen once. The chain is built from TRBV5-4 and TRBJ2-5; perhaps TRBD2 as D (6 bases). This CDR3 has 16 amino acids. V gave up 7 bases and J gave up 4 bases, with 23 bases separating them. Per germline, CDR1 SGHNT and CDR2 YYREEE (reference sequence). The CDR3 here is CASARRRGRGVETQYF. The CDR3 DNA sequence: TGTGCCAGCGCCCGTAGGCGGGGCCGGGGTGTAGAGACCCAGTACTTC.

The chain has TRBV3-1 (or the pseudogene TRBV3-2) and TRBJ2-7; 11 bases fit TRBD1. Germline-derived CDR1 and CDR2 are LGHDT and YNNKEL (reference sequence). After removal of 1 base from V and 6 bases from J, the junction contained 5 bases not matched to a gene. This CDR3 region has 15 residues. CDR3 bases: TGTGCCAGCAGCCAAGCCGGGACAGGGGGTGGCGAGCAGTACTTC. Its translation is CASSQAGTGGGEQYF.

The chain links TRBV30 to TRBJ2-7; 9 bases map to TRBD2. The junction had 11 bases not matched to a gene; V was cut back by 3 bases and J by 2 bases. CDR3 length: 16 residues. The germline V gene has CDR1 GTSNPN and CDR2 SVGIG (reference sequence). The CDR3 DNA sequence: TGTGCCTGGAGGCCGAAGATTCTAGCGGGGACCTACGAGCAGTACTTC. Translation gives CAWRPKILAGTYEQYF.

The chain uses TRBV7-6 and TRBJ2-7, with D possibly matching TRBD2 (5 bases). Between the trimmed V and J ends, which lost 2 bases and 1 base, there was a span of 12 bases. This CDR3 has 15 amino acids. Looked up from germline, CDR1 is SGHVS and CDR2 is FNYEAQ. The CDR3 is CASSLTGSGSYEQYF. The CDR3 nucleotides read TGTGCCAGCAGCTTAACTGGCAGCGGATCCTACGAGCAGTACTTC.

The rearrangement joins TRBV6-5 to TRBJ1-1; D gene uncertain. This CDR3 is built from 16 residues. Germline V lookup: CDR1 MNHEY, CDR2 SVGAGI. The V gene lost 2 bases and the J gene lost 0 bases, with 13 bases spanning the gap. CDR3: CASSYLGVPMNTEAFF. CDR3 coding DNA: TGTGCCAGCAGTTACCTCGGGGTGCCAATGAACACTGAAGCTTTCTTT.

The V and J genes are TRBV24-1 and TRBJ1-2; the D is unclear. The V end was cut by 2 bases, the J end by 2 bases, with 8 bases between. This CDR3 comprises 14 residues. CDR1 KGHDR and CDR2 SFDVKD come from the germline V gene. This CDR3 is CATSDSRVNYGYTF. The CDR3 DNA reads as TGTGCCACCAGTGATTCGAGGGTAAACTATGGCTACACCTTC.